This TCR beta chain was sequenced in a study of Graves' ophthalmopathy and Graves' hyperthyroidism. This clonotype has a count of ten or more. The antigen is not known. Amplified material comprised TCR beta CDR3 regions derived from RNA transcripts. RT-PCR in the first round used HTBI primers; a second-round multiplex PCR followed. Via MiXCR, TCRdb re-called the multiplex PCR reads, giving one row per CDR3 protein. Altogether fewer than 600,000 distinct CDR3 sequences are present, roughly 14% being singletons, with the ten largest covering about a tenth. V shed 2 bases and J shed 4 bases, with 6 bases lying between them. The CDR3 contains 12 residues. Germline-derived CDR1 and CDR2 are WSHSY and SAAADI. Broader study findings: Using 13 signatures, a model distinguished ophthalmopathy from stable hyperthyroidism, reaching just under 90% sensitivity and around 81% specificity.

All donors with ophthalmopathy were recorded as having moderate-to-severe activity, CAS ≥3, NOSPECS ≥4 and a duration under 3 months. What was sequenced was blood. This chain joins TRBV10-2 and TRBJ2-7; D unresolved. The sequence was obtained from a woman younger than 45 with Graves' ophthalmopathy. CDR3 DNA: TGCGCCAGCAGTGAGGGCTGGTACGAGCAGTACTTC. This codes for CASSEGWYEQYF.